This TCR beta chain was recovered during a study of control samples from healthy donors and cancer patients. Here immunoSEQ multiplex PCR was the method, and the copy in TCRdb shows in-frame clones only, minus some. The profile shows about 150,000 clones, 75% to 90% of them singletons. This CDR3 is 11 amino acids long. The V and J ends lost 9 bases and 7 bases respectively, with 12 bases between them. Germline assignment: CDR1 KGHDR and CDR2 SFDVKD. This clonotype originated in a man aged 30-40 years in good health. The chain carries TRBV24-1 and TRBJ2-7; D may be TRBD1 or TRBD2 (5 bases each). Sequencing used blood. For the CDR3, the DNA is TGTGCCACCGGGGGTTTCGGGGAGCAGTACTTC. Translated: CATGGFGEQYF.